The clone carrying this T cell receptor (beta chain) was detected only a few times. The data stem from a study of response to subunit inactivated influenza vaccine. One entry per CDR3 protein results from TCRdb running MiXCR on the RT-PCR reads. The sample holds about 540,000 distinct CDR3 sequences; roughly 23% are singletons and the top ten take about 2.8%. The sample was also reused in another study, on T cells expressing NK-cell markers. That source adds: As the method of synthesis, 5'RACE template switching with UMIs yielded TCR beta cDNA.

This sample comprised CD4+ T cells sorted from PBMCs, obtained approximately 13 days after vaccination. This receptor was obtained from a man aged 50-59 years who received an inactivated influenza vaccine.

The CDR3 sequence is CASSQDLAGLGYEQYF. The CDR3, as DNA: TGTGCCAGCAGCCAAGATCTCGCAGGGTTGGGGTACGAGCAGTACTTC. The chain combines TRBV3-1 with TRBJ2-7; D is perhaps TRBD1 (5 bases). The CDR3 is 16 amino acids. The V gene's germline CDR1 is LGHDT and CDR2 YNNKEL (reference sequence). The V end was cut by 0 bases, the J end by 4 bases, with 16 bases between.